The 29 T cell receptor beta chains below were found in one sample sequenced in a study of vaccination and CD4 T cells after COVID-19. Treatment defined: approximately 9-day PBMC culture with coronavirus spike peptide pools or control peptides (ViraFEST assay). Gathered ahead of the COVID-19 pandemic (2011-2018) were the CD4+ T cells of the unexposed donor. These receptors' antigens are unknown. With the Oncomine TCR Beta short-read assay, DNA from cultured CD4+ T cells was sequenced. TCRdb itself ran the PCR reads through MiXCR, one entry per CDR3 protein. The sample includes fewer than 6,500 distinct CDR3 sequences, about 35% seen only once; the top ten take around 28%. The sequenced material came from CD4+ T cells from blood, cultured in vitro. Receptors were obtained from a human donor in good health.

This clonotype was found a few times. This chain joins TRBV12-3 or TRBV12-4 and TRBJ1-2; perhaps TRBD1 as D (5 bases). V was trimmed by 8 bases and J by 0 bases, leaving 10 bases between them. The CDR3 runs to 13 residues. For the CDR3, the DNA is TGTGCCAGCGGCCCGGGGCCTAACTATGGCTACACCTTC. This sequence encodes CASGPGPNYGYTF.

DNA for the CDR3: TGTGCCAGCTCACCATGGGGGAACACTGAAGCTTTCTTT. It translates to CASSPWGNTEAFF. The chain carries TRBV18 and TRBJ1-1; D unresolved. Germline V gives CDR1 KGHSH, CDR2 LQKENI. The V end was cut by 2 bases, the J end by 1 base, with 5 bases between. This CDR3 has 13 residues. The whole variable domain, remainder taken from reference TRBV18 and TRBJ1-1, is NAGVMQNPRHLVRRRGQEARLRCSPMKGHSHVYWYRQLPEEGLKFMVYLQKENIIDESGMPKERFSAEFPKEGPSILRIQQVVRGDSAAYFCASSPWGNTEAFFGQGTRLTVV.

This clonotype showed up just a few times. The rearrangement links TRBV7-8 to TRBJ1-1, with TRBD1 identical over 7 bases. This CDR3 comprises 13 residues. CDR1 and CDR2 from the germline V gene are SGHVS and FQNEAQ. V dropped 2 bases and J dropped 7; count of bases not matched to a gene: 4. The CDR3 bases are TGTGCCAGCAGCTTAACAGGGGTTGATGAAGCTTTCTTT. This translates into CASSLTGVDEAFF.

The rearrangement uses TRBV12-3 or TRBV12-4 and TRBJ1-1; 7 bases line up with TRBD1. V trimming: 0 bases; J trimming: 3 bases; junction bases outside the gene matches: 4. This CDR3 has 15 amino acids. The CDR3 is CASSLAGTDYTEAFF. CDR3 DNA: TGTGCCAGCAGTTTAGCGGGGACAGACTACACTGAAGCTTTCTTT.

CDR3 amino acids: CASSPNPEGRGYTF. CDR3 in DNA: TGTGCCAGCTCACCAAACCCGGAGGGTCGGGGCTACACCTTC. This chain joins TRBV18 and TRBJ1-2; D remains unclear. The V end was cut by 2 bases, the J end by 8 bases, with 15 bases between. CDR3 length equals 14 residues. Germline lookup yields CDR1 KGHSH and CDR2 LQKENI.

This clonotype was counted a few times. The chain employs TRBV6-1 and TRBJ1-6; possible D gene TRBD1, 6 bases. This CDR3 spans 16 amino acids. Deletions cut 5 bases from V and 10 bases from J, with 21 bases between. Germline lookup yields CDR1 MNHNS and CDR2 SASEGT. The CDR3 spells CASSRGMGERGSPLHF. In nucleotides, the CDR3 is TGTGCCAGCAGTAGGGGGATGGGAGAACGGGGGTCACCCCTCCACTTT.

This clonotype showed up just a few times. CDR3 DNA: TGTGCCAGTAGACCAACGGACAGGCCGGGTCAGCCCCAGCATTTT. Amino acids: CASRPTDRPGQPQHF. J is TRBJ1-5 and V is TRBV19, with 7 bases matching TRBD1. The CDR3 runs 15 residues. The junction had 11 bases not matched to a gene; V was cut back by 6 bases and J by 6 bases. In germline, CDR1 is LNHDA, CDR2 SQIVND (reference sequence).

About this clonotype itself: A much larger clone differs from this one at a single base, so this may be a read error. The CDR3 reads CSTSPGLNNSPLHF. The CDR3 DNA reads as TGCAGTACCAGCCCGGGCCTTAATAATTCACCCCTCCACTTT. V gene TRBV20-1 combines with J gene TRBJ1-6; D gene uncertain. Trimming shortened V by 8 bases and J by 5 bases, and 16 bases separated the two germline ends. Germline V gene data show CDR1 as DFQATT and CDR2 as SNEGSKA (reference sequence). This CDR3 comprises 14 residues.

The chain carries TRBV6-5 and TRBJ2-7; no clear D gene. Germline V gene lookup returns CDR1 MNHEY and CDR2 SVGAGI. CDR3 size: 16 residues. Trimming took off 0 bases at V and 3 bases at J, with 15 bases between the two ends. The CDR3 coding sequence is TGTGCCAGCAGTTACTCCCTCTTGGGTGGCGACTACGAGCAGTACTTC. Protein: CASSYSLLGGDYEQYF.

The J gene is TRBJ2-5, the V gene TRBV5-1, with 10 bases lining up with TRBD2. This CDR3 spans 16 amino acids. Germline-derived CDR1 and CDR2 are SGHRS and YFSETQ. Trimming removed 0 bases from V and 2 bases from J; junction bases left unmatched: 4. The CDR3 loop reads CASSLVASGGQETQYF. DNA for the CDR3: TGCGCCAGCAGCTTGGTGGCTAGCGGGGGACAAGAGACCCAGTACTTC.

The chain uses TRBV7-9 and TRBJ1-2; 7 positions match TRBD1. There are 14 residues in the CDR3. Looked up from germline, CDR1 is SEHNR and CDR2 is FQNEAQ (reference sequence). V trimming: 7 bases; J trimming: 5 bases; junction bases outside the gene matches: 10. The CDR3 loop reads CASTFWGQRYGYTF. DNA of the CDR3: TGTGCCAGCACCTTCTGGGGACAGCGATATGGCTACACCTTC.

This clonotype was detected once. CDR3 coding DNA: TGTGCCAGCAGTGAGGTCTCCAGTGAAAATTCACCCCTCCACTTT. Its protein is CASSEVSSENSPLHF. The chain couples TRBV6-1 to TRBJ1-6; no reliable D call. This CDR3 comprises 15 residues. Per germline, CDR1 MNHNS and CDR2 SASEGT. Trimming left V 3 bases short and J 7 bases short, with 13 bases between.

This clonotype was seen a handful of times. This chain's CDR3 is CASSDTANLATEAFF. The CDR3 DNA is TGTGCCAGCAGCGATACAGCCAACCTAGCCACTGAAGCTTTCTTT. This sequence joins TRBV11-2 and TRBJ1-1, with unresolved D. CDR3 length equals 15 residues. Germline V gene lookup returns CDR1 SGHAT and CDR2 FQNNGV. The V end lost 5 bases, the J end lost 4 bases, and 17 bases lay between the germline ends.

J is TRBJ1-2 and V is TRBV6-2 or TRBV6-3; the D is unclear. The CDR3 runs 14 residues. The germline CDR1 and CDR2 sequences are MNHEY and SVGEGT. V gave up 5 bases and J gave up 8 bases, with 18 bases separating them. The CDR3 DNA reads TGTGCCAGCAGTCCCGGACGGATTTGGGAAGGCTACACCTTC. Protein sequence: CASSPGRIWEGYTF.

V gene TRBV10-3 combines with J gene TRBJ2-1; 8 positions match TRBD1. Germline-derived CDR1 and CDR2 are ENHRY and SYGVKD. V was pared by 3 bases and J by 6 bases, with 7 bases of the junction left unmatched. This CDR3 contains 15 residues. CDR3: CAISEGQGAINEQFF. DNA for the CDR3: TGTGCCATCAGTGAAGGACAGGGAGCGATCAATGAGCAGTTCTTC.

This chain uses TRBV7-2 with TRBJ1-5, with no clear D. The CDR3 extends over 14 amino acids. V dropped 1 base and J dropped 5 bases, with 9 bases sitting between them. CDR1 and CDR2 from the germline V gene are SGHTA and FQGNSA. The CDR3 bases are TGTGCCAGCAGCTTAGTGGCGGATTATCAGCCCCAGCATTTT. This codes for CASSLVADYQPQHF.

V gene TRBV6-4 combines with J gene TRBJ2-2, with D possibly being TRBD1 (6 bases). Germline CDR1 reads MRHNA; CDR2 reads SNTAGT. This CDR3 is 13 amino acids long. V gave up 5 bases and J gave up 3 bases, with 7 bases separating them. The DNA of the CDR3 is TGTGCCAGCAGTAACAGGGACACCGGGGAGCTGTTTTTT. Its protein is CASSNRDTGELFF.

The rearrangement joins TRBV29-1 to TRBJ2-5; TRBD1 agrees at 7 bases. The germline V gene has CDR1 SQVTM and CDR2 ANQGSEA. Germline trimming cut 5 bases from V and 6 bases from J; bases unmatched to any gene: 6. The CDR3 extends over 12 amino acids. CDR3 protein: CSVRTGSQTQYF. For the CDR3, the DNA is TGCAGCGTTCGGACAGGATCACAGACCCAGTACTTC.

This clonotype has only a few counts. This chain connects TRBV10-3 to TRBJ2-2, with 9 bases lining up with TRBD1. Germline CDR1 ENHRY, CDR2 SYGVKD. The CDR3 spans 17 residues. The junction had 6 bases not matched to a gene; V was cut back by 3 bases and J by 1 base. The CDR3 DNA is TGTGCCATCAGTGACCCGGAGACAGGGGGGAACACCGGGGAGCTGTTTTTT. Its translation: CAISDPETGGNTGELFF.

Only a few counts were recorded for this clonotype. CDR3 amino acids: CSVPSRAYEQYF. CDR3 in DNA: TGCAGCGTTCCATCCAGGGCCTACGAGCAGTACTTC. The chain has TRBV20-1 and TRBJ2-7; tentatively, D is TRBD1 (5 bases). The CDR3 loop spans 12 amino acids. Per the germline V gene, CDR1 is DFQATT and CDR2 is SNEGSKA (reference sequence).

This clonotype was counted a single time. The CDR3: CAISSGEGGEAFF. The CDR3 bases are TGTGCCATCAGTTCAGGGGAAGGGGGTGAAGCTTTCTTT. V usage is TRBV10-3 and J usage is TRBJ1-1, with D perhaps TRBD1 (6 bases). The ends were cut back, 5 bases at V and 7 bases at J, with 14 bases in the middle. CDR1 and CDR2 (germline): ENHRY, SYGVKD. There are 13 residues in the CDR3.

This clonotype was detected only a few times. The rearrangement uses TRBV20-1 and TRBJ2-1; D unresolved. The CDR3 totals 11 residues. Germline V lookup: CDR1 DFQATT, CDR2 SNEGSKA (reference sequence). V was pared by 3 bases and J by 3 bases, with 3 bases between. The CDR3 protein is CSASVYNEQFF. CDR3 coding DNA: TGCAGTGCTAGTGTCTACAATGAGCAGTTCTTC.

This clonotype was seen once. The CDR3: CASRLGQGIDIQYF. In DNA, the CDR3 is TGTGCCAGCAGGTTGGGACAGGGGATAGACATTCAGTACTTC. The chain links TRBV27 to TRBJ2-4; 10 bases line up with TRBD1. CDR1 is MNHEY and CDR2 is SMNVEV in the germline V gene (reference sequence). V shed 6 bases and J 8 bases; nucleotides not matched to a gene: 7. There are 14 residues in the CDR3.

This clonotype was picked up a small number of times. The chain recombines TRBV3-1 with TRBJ2-5, with TRBD2 matching 8 bases. This CDR3 is built from 16 residues. Looked up from germline, CDR1 is LGHDT and CDR2 is YNNKEL (reference sequence). J lost 6 bases, V lost 4 bases, and 13 bases had no gene match. The CDR3 nucleotides read TGTGCCAGCAGCCTCCCCGGGACTAGATTAGGAAAGACCCAGTACTTC. Its translation is CASSLPGTRLGKTQYF.

The rearrangement links TRBV29-1 to TRBJ2-1, with D perhaps assigned TRBD1 or TRBD2 (5 bases each). The V and J ends lost 7 bases and 4 bases respectively, with 11 bases between them. This CDR3 is 12 amino acids long. Germline CDR1 reads SQVTM; CDR2 reads ANQGSEA. CDR3 region: CSAPEGYNEQFF. The CDR3 DNA is TGCAGCGCTCCAGAGGGGTACAATGAGCAGTTCTTC.

This clonotype occurred a few times. The chain combines TRBV21-1 with TRBJ2-1. TRBV21-1 is shown as a pseudogene. This CDR3 is 13 amino acids long. The CDR3 protein is CASSNRGWNEQFF. The DNA for the CDR3 is TGTGCCAGCAGCAATCGGGGATGGAATGAGCAGTTCTTC.

The CDR3 is CASSFQGNTEAFF. DNA of the CDR3: TGTGCCAGCAGTTTTCAGGGGAACACTGAAGCTTTCTTT. The chain couples TRBV6-5 to TRBJ1-1; D perhaps matches TRBD1 (5 bases). Germline values: CDR1 MNHEY, CDR2 SVGAGI. The CDR3 runs to 13 residues. The germline V and J ends were trimmed by 4 bases and 1 base, with 7 bases remaining between them.

This clonotype has only a few counts. The chain joins TRBV24-1 to TRBJ1-2, with 9 bases lining up with TRBD1. With V trimmed by 1 base and J by 7 bases, 12 bases remained unmatched. CDR3 size: 17 residues. CDR1 KGHDR and CDR2 SFDVKD come from the germline V gene. The CDR3 bases are TGTGCCACCAGTGATTTCGGTGACGACAGGGGGTATTGTGGCTACACCTTC. Protein product: CATSDFGDDRGYCGYTF.

This chain uses TRBV2 with TRBJ2-5, with D perhaps TRBD1 (5 bases). In germline, CDR1 is SNHLY, CDR2 FYNNEI. V dropped 2 bases and J dropped 5 bases, with 15 bases sitting between them. CDR3 length: 15 amino acids. CDR3 in DNA: TGTGCCAGCAGTGAACCCATATGGGGCCGGGAGACCCAGTACTTC. Translation gives CASSEPIWGRETQYF. The entire variable domain, with the rest obtained from reference TRBV2 and TRBJ2-5, is as follows: EPEVTQTPSHQVTQMGQEVILRCVPISNHLYFYWYRQILGQKVEFLVSFYNNEISEKSEIFDDQFSVERPDGSNFTLKIRSTKLEDSAMYFCASSEPIWGRETQYFGPGTRLLVL.